Below are 11 T cell receptor beta chains sequenced from a single sample in a study of T-cell reconstitution after alpha-beta-depleted transplantation in children. Unique molecular identifiers were built into the TCRbeta library. TCRdb called the PCR reads again in MiXCR, with one record for every CDR3 protein. The sample records some 500,000 distinct CDR3 sequences, approximately 16% being singletons. This material consisted of PBMCs from the stem cell graft donor, taken from the stem cell graft. The receptors derive from a human donor who donated a stem cell graft to a child with acute lymphoblastic leukemia.

This clonotype was seen more than once but under ten times. CDR3 in DNA: TGTGCCAGCAGCTTAACCGGCGGGGCAACAGATACGCAGTATTTT. Its protein is CASSLTGGATDTQYF. This sequence joins TRBV7-3 and TRBJ2-3; a possible D gene is TRBD2 (6 bases). The CDR3 extends over 15 amino acids. The V gene's germline CDR1 is SGHTA and CDR2 FQGTGA. Trimming left V 0 bases short and J 3 bases short, with 10 bases between.

This chain joins TRBV7-9 and TRBJ1-2; D is possibly TRBD1 (5 bases). V shed 5 bases and J shed 4 bases, with 20 bases lying between them. Germline-derived CDR1 and CDR2 are SEHNR and FQNEAQ (reference sequence). This CDR3 contains 16 residues. CDR3 amino acids: CASSPVRTRTIYGYTF. The CDR3 DNA reads as TGTGCCAGCAGCCCAGTACGCACCCGGACAATCTATGGCTACACCTTC.

CDR3 in DNA: TGCGCCAGCAGCTGGACTCGGAATGAGCAGTTCTTC. This codes for CASSWTRNEQFF. The chain combines TRBV5-1 with TRBJ2-1, with a weak D call TRBD2 (5 bases). Germline V lookup: CDR1 SGHRS, CDR2 YFSETQ. Trimming pared 3 bases from V and 7 bases from J, leaving 8 bases between. CDR3 length: 12 amino acids.

The V call is TRBV27, the J call TRBJ2-7; D is unresolved. CDR1 and CDR2 (germline): MNHEY, SMNVEV (reference sequence). The CDR3 consists of 11 residues. V gave up 6 bases and J gave up 8 bases, with 11 bases separating them. DNA of the CDR3: TGTGCCAGCAGCAACGGGCAGAAGCAGTACTTC. This codes for CASSNGQKQYF.

V is TRBV29-1 and J is TRBJ2-5, with D possibly TRBD2 on 5 matching bases. CDR1 SQVTM and CDR2 ANQGSEA come from the germline V gene. Trimming removed 5 bases from V and 5 bases from J, with 9 bases in between. The CDR3 spans 11 residues. The DNA of the CDR3 is TGCAGCGTTCTCCGAGGGGAGACCCAGTACTTC. This translates into CSVLRGETQYF.

This clonotype was detected a few times. CDR3 residues: CASRRGEYEQYF. The CDR3 coding sequence is TGCGCCAGCAGACGGGGGGAATACGAGCAGTACTTC. The chain combines TRBV5-1 with TRBJ2-7; 7 nucleotides match TRBD2. This CDR3 is 12 amino acids long. CDR1 and CDR2 (germline): SGHRS, YFSETQ. V shed 5 bases, J shed 4 bases, and the junction held 3 bases outside the gene matches.

In this sample, this clonotype turned up a few times. The chain couples TRBV20-1 to TRBJ2-4; D ambiguous. Looked up from germline, CDR1 is DFQATT and CDR2 is SNEGSKA (reference sequence). Trimming cost V 3 bases and J 1 base, with 10 bases left between them. CDR3 length: 14 residues. CDR3 residues: CSASFYAAKNIQYF. CDR3 sequence (DNA): TGCAGTGCTAGTTTTTATGCGGCCAAAAACATTCAGTACTTC.

This chain links TRBV15 with TRBJ2-1; D unclear. The V gene lost 10 bases and the J gene lost 0 bases, with 13 bases spanning the gap. This CDR3 spans 14 amino acids. The V gene's germline CDR1 is LNHNV and CDR2 YYDKDF (reference sequence). CDR3 sequence: CASEPGGSYNEQFF. The CDR3 nucleotides are TGTGCCAGCGAGCCAGGTGGCTCCTACAATGAGCAGTTCTTC.

In its sample, this clonotype was seen a few times. The chain employs TRBV5-6 and TRBJ1-1; D call uncertain. Germline V gene sequence: CDR1 SGHDT, CDR2 YYEEEE. The CDR3 is 15 residues long. V dropped 2 bases and J dropped 5 bases, with 16 bases sitting between them. CDR3 protein: CASSFWPSYGTEAFF. CDR3 coding DNA: TGTGCCAGCAGCTTCTGGCCCTCATATGGAACTGAAGCTTTCTTT.

This clonotype was seen only a few times. The chain is built from TRBV29-1 and TRBJ2-3; maybe TRBD2 (6 bases). The CDR3 totals 12 residues. Deletions cut 3 bases from V and 8 bases from J, with 12 bases between. Germline lookup yields CDR1 SQVTM and CDR2 ANQGSEA. The CDR3 nucleotides read TGCAGCGTTGAGGCCCGGGAGAGTACGCAGTATTTT. Its protein product is CSVEARESTQYF.

This clonotype was counted a few times. The chain couples TRBV7-9 to TRBJ2-7; 8 bases line up with TRBD1. V dropped 5 bases and J dropped 6; count of bases not matched to a gene: 15. This CDR3 comprises 16 residues. CDR1 is SEHNR, CDR2 FQNEAQ, per germline (reference sequence). In DNA form, the CDR3 reads TGTGCCAGCAGCACTCCGCCGGGACAGGACTTCTCCGAGCAGTACTTC. Protein product: CASSTPPGQDFSEQYF.